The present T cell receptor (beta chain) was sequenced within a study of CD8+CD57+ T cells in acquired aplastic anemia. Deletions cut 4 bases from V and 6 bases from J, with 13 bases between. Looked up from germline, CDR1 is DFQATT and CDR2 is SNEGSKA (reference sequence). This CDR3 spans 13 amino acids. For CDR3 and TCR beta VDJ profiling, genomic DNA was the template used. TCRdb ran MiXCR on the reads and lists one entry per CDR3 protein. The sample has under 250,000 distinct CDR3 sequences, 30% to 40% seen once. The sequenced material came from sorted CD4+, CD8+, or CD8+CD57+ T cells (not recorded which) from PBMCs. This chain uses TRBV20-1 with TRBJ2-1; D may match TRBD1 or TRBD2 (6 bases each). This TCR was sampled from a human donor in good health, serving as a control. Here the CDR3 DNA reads TGCAGTGCTATCCACGGGGGCCGCAATGAGCAGTTCTTC. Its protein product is CSAIHGGRNEQFF.